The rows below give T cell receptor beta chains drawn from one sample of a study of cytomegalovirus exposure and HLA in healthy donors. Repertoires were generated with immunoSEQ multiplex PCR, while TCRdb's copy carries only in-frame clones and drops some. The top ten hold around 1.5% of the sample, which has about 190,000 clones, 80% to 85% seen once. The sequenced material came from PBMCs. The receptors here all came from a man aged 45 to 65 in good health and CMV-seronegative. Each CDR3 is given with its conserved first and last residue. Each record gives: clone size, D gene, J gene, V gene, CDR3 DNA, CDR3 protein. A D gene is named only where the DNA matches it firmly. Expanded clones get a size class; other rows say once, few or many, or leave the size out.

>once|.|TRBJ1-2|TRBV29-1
TGCAGCGTTCTAATCCCGGGAGTGAACTATGGCTACACCTTC
CSVLIPGVNYGYTF
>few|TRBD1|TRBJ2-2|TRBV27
TGTGCCAGCGGACAGGGTTTCACCGGGGAGCTGTTTTTT
CASGQGFTGELFF
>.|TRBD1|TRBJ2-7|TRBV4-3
TGCGCCAGCAGCCAAAGTCAGGGACAGCGTTACGAGCAGTACTTC
CASSQSQGQRYEQYF
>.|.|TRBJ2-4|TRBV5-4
TGTGCCAGCAGCTTGAGGATCGCAGGCAAAAACATTCAGTACTTC
CASSLRIAGKNIQYF
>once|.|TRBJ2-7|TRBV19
TGTGCCAGTCGGACGTCGTGGACAGAGACCTACGAGCAGTACTTC
CASRTSWTETYEQYF
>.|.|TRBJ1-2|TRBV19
TGTGCCAGTAGTATGAACGGGAGATATGGCTACACCTTC
CASSMNGRYGYTF
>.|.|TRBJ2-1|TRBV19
TGTGCCAGTAGTCATATAACCGGGGATGAGCAGTTCTTC
CASSHITGDEQFF
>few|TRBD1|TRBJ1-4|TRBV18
TGTGCCAGCTCACCATTTGGCTCAGGGGGCCAAGAAAAACTGTTTTTT
CASSPFGSGGQEKLFF
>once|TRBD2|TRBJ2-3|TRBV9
TGTGCCAGCAGCAGACTAGCGGGAGGGCCAGATACGCAGTATTTT
CASSRLAGGPDTQYF
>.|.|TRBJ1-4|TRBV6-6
TGTGCCAGCAGATTACAGGGAACTAATGAAAAACTGTTTTTT
CASRLQGTNEKLFF
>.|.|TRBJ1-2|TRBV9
TGTGCCAGCAGCGTAGAGTCAGGGGCCAACTATGGCTACACCTTC
CASSVESGANYGYTF
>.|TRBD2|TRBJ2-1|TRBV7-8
TGTGCCAGCAGCTTACGGCCGGGAGGGCAAGGATACAATGGGCAGTTCTTC
CASSLRPGGQGYNGQFF
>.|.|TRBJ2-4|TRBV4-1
TGCGCCAGCAGCCAGGAGGACTACCCCCAAAACATTCAGTACTTC
CASSQEDYPQNIQYF
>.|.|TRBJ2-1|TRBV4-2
TGTGCCAGCAGCCAAGGGGGGAACGGGGGCTACAATGAGCAGTTCTTC
CASSQGGNGGYNEQFF
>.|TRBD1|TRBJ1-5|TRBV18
TGTGCCAGCGGGGACAGGGAGGCACAGCCCCAGCATTTT
CASGDREAQPQHF
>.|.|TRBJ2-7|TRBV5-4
TGTGCCAGCAGCTTGGATGTTGCGGTAAGCTCCTACGAGCAGTACTTC
CASSLDVAVSSYEQYF
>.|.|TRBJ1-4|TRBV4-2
TGTGCCAGCAGCCAATCGGGGGCAACTAATGAAAAACTGTTTTTT
CASSQSGATNEKLFF
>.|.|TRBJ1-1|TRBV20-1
TGCAGTGTCACAGGGAGGGCTGAAGCTTTCTTT
CSVTGRAEAFF